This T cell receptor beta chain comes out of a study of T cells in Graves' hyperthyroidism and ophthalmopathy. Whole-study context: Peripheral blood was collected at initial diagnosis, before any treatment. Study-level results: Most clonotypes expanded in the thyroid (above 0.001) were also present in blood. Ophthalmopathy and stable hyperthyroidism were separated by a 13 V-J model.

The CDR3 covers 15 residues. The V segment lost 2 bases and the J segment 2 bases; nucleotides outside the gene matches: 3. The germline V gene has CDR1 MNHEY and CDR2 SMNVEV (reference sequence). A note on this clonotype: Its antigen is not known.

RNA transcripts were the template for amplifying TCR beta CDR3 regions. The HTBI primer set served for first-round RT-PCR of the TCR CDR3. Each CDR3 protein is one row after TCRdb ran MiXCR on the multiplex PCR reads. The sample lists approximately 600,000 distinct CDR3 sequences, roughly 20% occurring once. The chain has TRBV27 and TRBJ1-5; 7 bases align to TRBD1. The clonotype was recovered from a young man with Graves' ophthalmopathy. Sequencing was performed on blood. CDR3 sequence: CASSLEGAGNQPQHF. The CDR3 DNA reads TGTGCCAGCAGTTTAGAGGGGGCCGGCAATCAGCCCCAGCATTTT.